This T cell receptor (beta chain) was sequenced in a study of cytomegalovirus exposure and HLA in healthy donors. The CDR3 runs 16 residues. With V trimmed by 4 bases and J by 0 bases, 4 bases remained unmatched. CDR1 SGHVS and CDR2 FQNEAQ come from the germline V gene. Both 60 Vbeta primers and 13 Jbeta primers went into the PCR. Libraries were prepared by immunoSEQ multiplex PCR; TCRdb keeps only in-frame clonotypes and omits some of them. The profile shows under 200,000 clones, 75% of them singletons. The TCR originated in a woman in her thirties or forties in good health and CMV-seropositive. The V call is TRBV7-8, the J call TRBJ2-1, with 9 positions matching TRBD2. The sequenced sample consisted of PBMCs. The CDR3 nucleotides are TGTGCCAGCAGCTCCCTAGCGGGGCACTCCTACAATGAGCAGTTCTTC. Amino acid sequence: CASSSLAGHSYNEQFF.